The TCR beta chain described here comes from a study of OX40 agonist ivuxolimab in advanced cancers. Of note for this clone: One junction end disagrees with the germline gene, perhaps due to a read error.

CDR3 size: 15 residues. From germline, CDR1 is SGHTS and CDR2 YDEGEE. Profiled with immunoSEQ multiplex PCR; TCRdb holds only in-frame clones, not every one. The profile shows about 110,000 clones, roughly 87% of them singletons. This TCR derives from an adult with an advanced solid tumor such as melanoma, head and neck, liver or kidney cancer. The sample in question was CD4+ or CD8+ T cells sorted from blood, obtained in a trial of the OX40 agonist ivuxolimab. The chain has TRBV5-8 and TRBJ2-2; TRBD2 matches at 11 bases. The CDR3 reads CASTLTSGIAGELFF. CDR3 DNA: TGTGCCAGCACCTTGACTAGCGGGATTGCCGGGGAGCTGTTTTTT.